The present entry profiles one T cell receptor beta chain with its context. Its specificity is unknown. Clones were sequenced by immunoSEQ multiplex PCR, and TCRdb holds only the in-frame ones, with some missing. The sample holds approximately 90,000 clones, approximately 90% seen once. These data are taken from a study of graft-versus-host responses after intestinal transplantation. Turning to the study itself: Transplantation in recipients was multivisceral, liver-intestinal, or isolated intestinal. Each patient got anti-thymocyte globulin induction, then tacrolimus and steroids for roughly 3 years.

CDR1 and CDR2 from the germline V gene are SGDLS and YYNGEE. The CDR3 loop spans 15 amino acids. The junction had 7 bases not matched to a gene; V was cut back by 3 bases and J by 4 bases. Study outcomes and limitations: Graft-donor T cell macrochimerism in patients accompanied high graft-versus-host to host-versus-graft clonal ratios in allografts. In recipient marrow, GvH clones were found, and some appeared first in ileum or blood.

The material was unstimulated CD8+ T cells sorted from spleen or lymph node cells, obtained before transplant. The clonotype originates from a human donor who was the organ donor for an intestinal transplant. This chain joins TRBV9 and TRBJ2-1; 7 nucleotides line up with TRBD2. This CDR3 reads CASSERLAEYNEQFF. In DNA form, the CDR3 reads TGTGCCAGCAGCGAGCGGCTAGCGGAATACAATGAGCAGTTCTTC.